The T cell receptor beta chain under discussion was sequenced for a study of T cell responses to AZD1222 COVID-19 vaccine (dated by TCRdb to the early 2020s). Context from the whole study: Because spike-specific TCR depth and breadth did not differ between the two schedules, AZD1222 recipients who got a second dose at roughly 4 weeks were pooled with those who got a second dose at roughly 12 weeks. A total of about 230 trial participants underwent TCR sequencing, of whom nearly 210 received two doses of AZD1222 and 26 received two doses of the MenACWY control vaccine. Trial participants were enrolled by age into subgroups of 18-55, 56-69 and 70-plus years, and about 150, 27 and 61 TCR-sequenced participants, respectively, were included in these subgroups. The research as a whole found: Reportedly, close to half of the unique spike-specific TCRs recognized epitopes lying outside the regions that are mutated in the B.1.351 and B.1.1.7 variants. Only five to seven AZD1222 recipients were SARS-CoV-2 seropositive at baseline, limiting conclusions about previously exposed vaccinees. Participants were mostly white British and included more females than males, and it was suggested by the authors that clonal diversity may have been underestimated. No day 14 peak-response samples were available, so repertoires were characterized only after the peak T cell response. After two AZD1222 doses, spike-specific TCR breadth and depth were significantly higher than at day 0 and than in MenACWY recipients. The vaccine-associated CD4 TCRs covered the entire spike protein, and the dominant responses fell in regions 160-218 and 743-854. The 56-69-year group was small, and its depth increase did not reach significance, likely because of low power.

This specimen's time point label, interpreted: baseline before first vaccination. The vaccinee samples were drawn from two UK trials, COV001 and COV002, one of which was a single-blind randomized controlled phase 2/3 trial testing AZD1222 (ChAdOx1 nCoV-19) in healthy adults. For TCRbeta chain sequencing, PBMC samples were collected from trial participants at day 0 and at day 28 after the second dose. About this clone itself: The target of this receptor is not known. The input lacks base qualities; no much larger clone sits a single base away.

V loses 2 bases, J loses 2 bases, and the germline ends lie 14 bases apart. The CDR1 and CDR2 encoded by the germline V gene are SGHDT and YYEEEE. Reading from cysteine to phenylalanine, the CDR3 counts 17 amino acids. Only the CDR3 region is kept as DNA, spanning 51 bases read in frame from base 1. The CDR3 regions of human TCRbeta chains were analyzed by immunosequencing. The paper's data handling went like this. Repertoire TCRs were checked for matches against a reference library of SARS-CoV-2-specific TCRs that had been generated using the MIRA antigen-specificity platform. Breadth meant the fraction of unique TCRs that were SARS-CoV-2-associated, whereas depth meant the fraction of total T cells that were SARS-CoV-2-associated. Each spike-specific TCR was assigned to its reactive spike region and to a CD4 or CD8 class using the MIRA data. Log10-transformed breadth and depth values were compared by one-way ANOVA with Sidak's multiple comparisons tests. What TCRdb holds here is the immuneACCESS table cut down to in-frame rearrangements. Part of the clones is not present; checked against another copy, under half of the missing clones reflect an unresolved V gene, and the others are unexplained. Clone size and V and J calls were adopted from that table, with D and trimming inferred from the DNA. The sample has about 85,000 clones on record, around nine tenths of them singletons. The ten largest make up under 4% of the sample.

The chain is assembled from TRBV5-6 and TRBJ2-6, and TRBD1 may be the D gene, going by 6 matching bases. Here the sequenced sample was peripheral blood, taken on day 0 of AZD1222 vaccination. The source of this sequence is an adult in good health. The DNA is TGTGCCAGCAGCTTACGACAGGATCTGACTGGGGCCAACGTCCTGACTTTC. Its coded protein is CASSLRQDLTGANVLTF.